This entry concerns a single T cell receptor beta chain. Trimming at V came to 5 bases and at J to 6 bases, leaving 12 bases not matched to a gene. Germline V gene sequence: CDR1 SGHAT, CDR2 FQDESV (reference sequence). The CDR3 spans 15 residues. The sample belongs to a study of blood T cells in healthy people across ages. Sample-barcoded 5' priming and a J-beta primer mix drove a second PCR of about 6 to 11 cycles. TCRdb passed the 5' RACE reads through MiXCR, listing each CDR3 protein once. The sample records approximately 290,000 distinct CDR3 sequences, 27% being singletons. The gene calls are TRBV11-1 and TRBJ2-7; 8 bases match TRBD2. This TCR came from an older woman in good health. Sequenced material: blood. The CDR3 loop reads CASSPRTSLFGEQYV. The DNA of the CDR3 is TGTGCCAGCAGCCCGCGGACTAGCTTATTCGGCGAGCAGTACGTC.